The 16 T cell receptor beta chains listed next were all sequenced from one sample in a study of shared clonotypes between healthy human individuals. Profiling relied on immunoSEQ multiplex PCR, and the TCRdb table lists in-frame clones only, not all of them. The sample carries about 2.5 million clones, around 93% recorded once. The sample was naive CD4+ T cells from PBMCs. The subset was: CD45RA+ positively selected. These TCRs come from a man aged 18 to 30 in good health. Some clones in this sample may be carry-over from other donors' samples.

Notes on this clone: Other DNA sequences of this sample code for an identical CDR3. The rearrangement joins TRBV18 to TRBJ2-7; D is perhaps TRBD1 (6 bases). Germline-derived CDR1 and CDR2 are KGHSH and LQKENI. The CDR3 loop spans 16 amino acids. V dropped 1 base and J dropped 0 bases, with 13 bases sitting between them. The CDR3 protein is CASSPLRDRSSYEQYF. CDR3 bases: TGTGCCAGCTCACCACTACGTGACAGGAGCTCCTACGAGCAGTACTTC.

The rearrangement joins TRBV6-6 to TRBJ1-2, with D tentatively TRBD1 (5 bases). V dropped 2 bases and J dropped 9 bases, with 10 bases sitting between them. The length of the CDR3 is 12 residues. Germline V lookup: CDR1 MNHNY, CDR2 SVGAGI (reference sequence). The CDR3 is CASSYRGGSYTF. CDR3 DNA: TGTGCCAGCAGTTACCGGGGGGGGAGCTACACCTTC.

This clone was counted between two and nine times. The chain is built from TRBV6-4 and TRBJ1-2; 7 bases match TRBD1. V shed 0 bases and J 4 bases; nucleotides not matched to a gene: 2. This CDR3 contains 14 residues. Germline values: CDR1 MRHNA, CDR2 SNTAGT. The DNA of the CDR3 is TGTGCCAGCAGTGACTCGAGGACAGGCTATGGCTACACCTTC. Its protein product is CASSDSRTGYGYTF.

The J gene is TRBJ1-4, the V gene TRBV27, with a weak D call TRBD1 (6 bases). The CDR3 covers 15 residues. Germline V lookup: CDR1 MNHEY, CDR2 SMNVEV (reference sequence). V was trimmed by 4 bases and J by 3 bases, leaving 12 bases between them. For the CDR3, the DNA is TGTGCCAGCAGTTATCAGGGGATTTCTAATGAAAAACTGTTTTTT. Translation: CASSYQGISNEKLFF.

This clone has only one observation. This chain links TRBV5-1 with TRBJ1-1; 9 bases fit TRBD1. The V gene end was trimmed by 4 bases and the J gene end by 7 bases; junction bases not matched to a gene: 11. This CDR3 comprises 15 residues. Germline CDR1 reads SGHRS; CDR2 reads YFSETQ. CDR3 bases: TGCGCCAGCAGCCCTACAGGGGGCGTGGGATTTGAAGCTTTCTTT. As protein: CASSPTGGVGFEAFF. The full variable domain, with the rest looked up from reference TRBV5-1 and TRBJ1-1, is KAGVTQTPRYLIKTRGQQVTLSCSPISGHRSVSWYQQTPGQGLQFLFEYFSETQRNKGNFPGRFSGRQFSNSRSEMNVSTLELGDSALYLCASSPTGGVGFEAFFGQGTRLTVV.

The chain carries TRBV5-1 and TRBJ2-1; D is tentatively TRBD1 or TRBD2 (5 bases each). The V end was cut by 5 bases, the J end by 3 bases, with 9 bases between. The CDR3 runs 13 residues. Germline values: CDR1 SGHRS, CDR2 YFSETQ. As DNA, the CDR3 is TGCGCCAGCAGGGGGGTTGTCTACAATGAGCAGTTCTTC. Translating gives CASRGVVYNEQFF.

This clone was counted a few times. This same CDR3 is encoded by further DNA sequences in the sample. This chain joins TRBV19 and TRBJ1-2; D call uncertain. The V and J ends lost 3 bases and 2 bases respectively, with 7 bases between them. Germline V lookup: CDR1 LNHDA, CDR2 SQIVND (reference sequence). CDR3 length equals 13 residues. The CDR3 DNA sequence: TGTGCCAGTAGTATGGCCGGGAACTATGGCTACACCTTC. It specifies CASSMAGNYGYTF.

This rearrangement joins TRBV29-1 to TRBJ2-4, with 9 positions matching TRBD1. The germline gives CDR1 SQVTM, CDR2 ANQGSEA. The ends lost 6 bases at V and 8 bases at J; junction bases unmatched: 8. This CDR3 region has 13 residues. CDR3 amino acids: CSVERTGADIQYF. DNA for the CDR3: TGCAGCGTCGAACGGACAGGGGCGGACATTCAGTACTTC.

J is TRBJ2-2 and V is TRBV5-1; possibly TRBD1 for D (6 bases). Germline V gives CDR1 SGHRS, CDR2 YFSETQ. Trimming took off 0 bases at V and 6 bases at J, with 15 bases between the two ends. The CDR3 extends over 16 amino acids. CDR3 nucleotides: TGCGCCAGCAGCTTGGTGGCAGGGGTGGACTCCGGGGAGCTGTTTTTT. As protein: CASSLVAGVDSGELFF.

This chain joins TRBV9 and TRBJ2-7; D unresolved. The CDR3 is made up of 8 amino acids. Per germline, CDR1 SGDLS and CDR2 YYNGEE. The CDR3 region is CPLYEQYF. As DNA, the CDR3 is TGTCCCCTCTACGAGCAGTACTTC.

Concerning this clone itself: Additional DNA sequences in this sample encode the identical CDR3. This chain connects TRBV5-1 to TRBJ2-3, with a weak D call TRBD1 (5 bases). V lost 0 bases to trimming and J lost 0 bases, with 8 bases between them. The CDR3 runs to 15 residues. The germline CDR1 and CDR2 sequences are SGHRS and YFSETQ. The CDR3 sequence is CASSLGTPSTDTQYF. Written as DNA, the CDR3 is TGCGCCAGCAGCTTGGGGACACCTAGCACAGATACGCAGTATTTT.

The chain carries TRBV7-9 and TRBJ2-1, with D perhaps being TRBD1 or TRBD2 (5 bases each). Germline V lookup: CDR1 SEHNR, CDR2 FQNEAQ (reference sequence). This CDR3 has 13 amino acids. V was cut by 6 bases and J by 13 bases, with 19 bases left in between. This CDR3 reads CASRPTGTGTQFF. In nucleotides, the CDR3 is TGTGCCAGCAGGCCCACAGGAACGGGAACTCAGTTCTTC. The variable domain in full, with the rest retrieved from reference TRBV7-9 and TRBJ2-1, is DTGVSQNPRHKITKRGQNVTFRCDPISEHNRLYWYRQTLGQGPEFLTYFQNEAQLEKSRLLSDRFSAERPKGSFSTLEIQRTEQGDSAMYLCASRPTGTGTQFFGPGTRLTVL.

This chain links TRBV9 with TRBJ2-1; D ambiguous. The CDR3 has 14 residues. Trimming took off 3 bases at V and 4 bases at J, with 11 bases between the two ends. Germline V gives CDR1 SGDLS, CDR2 YYNGEE. The CDR3 nucleotides are TGTGCCAGCAGCGAATTAAGCGAATACAATGAGCAGTTCTTC. This encodes CASSELSEYNEQFF.

V and J are TRBV19 and TRBJ2-7; 12 positions agree with TRBD2. CDR3 length equals 13 residues. V lost 10 bases and J lost 3; bases outside the gene matches: 4. CDR1 LNHDA and CDR2 SQIVND come from the germline V gene (reference sequence). The CDR3 DNA is TGTGCCACTAGCGGGAGGGCCAGCTACGAGCAGTACTTC. It yields the protein CATSGRASYEQYF.

The genes are TRBV14 and TRBJ2-7; D is perhaps TRBD1 (6 bases). The ends were cut back, 4 bases at V and 8 bases at J, with 27 bases in the middle. Germline-derived CDR1 and CDR2 are SGHDN and FVKESK. This CDR3 region has 17 residues. CDR3 protein: CASSLSPRDTIGSKQYF. CDR3 coding DNA: TGTGCCAGCAGCCTCTCCCCAAGGGACACAATAGGAAGTAAGCAGTACTTC.

The V and J genes are TRBV28 and TRBJ2-1; the match to TRBD2 covers 10 bases. This CDR3 has 16 residues. Trimming removed 3 bases from V and 3 bases from J; junction bases left unmatched: 5. In germline, CDR1 is MDHEN, CDR2 SYDVKM. The CDR3 DNA sequence: TGTGCCAGCAGTTTTGCTACTAGCGGGGACTACAATGAGCAGTTCTTC. Translated: CASSFATSGDYNEQFF.